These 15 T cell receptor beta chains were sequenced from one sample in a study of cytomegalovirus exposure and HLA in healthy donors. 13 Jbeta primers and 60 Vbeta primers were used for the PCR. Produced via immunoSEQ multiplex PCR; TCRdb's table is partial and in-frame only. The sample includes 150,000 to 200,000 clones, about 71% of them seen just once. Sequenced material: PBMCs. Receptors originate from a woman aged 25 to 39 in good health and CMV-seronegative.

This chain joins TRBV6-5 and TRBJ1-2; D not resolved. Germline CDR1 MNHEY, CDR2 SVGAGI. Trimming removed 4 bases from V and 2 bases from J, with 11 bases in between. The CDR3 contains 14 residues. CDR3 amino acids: CASSFRELNYGYTF. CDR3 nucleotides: TGTGCCAGCAGTTTTCGGGAACTGAACTATGGCTACACCTTC.

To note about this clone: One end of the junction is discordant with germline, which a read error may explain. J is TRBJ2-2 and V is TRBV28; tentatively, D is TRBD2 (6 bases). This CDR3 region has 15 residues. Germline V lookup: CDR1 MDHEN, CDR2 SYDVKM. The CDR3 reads CASSIWGGNTGELFF. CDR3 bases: TGTGCCAGCAGTATATGGGGAGGGAACACCGGGGAGCTGTTTTTT.

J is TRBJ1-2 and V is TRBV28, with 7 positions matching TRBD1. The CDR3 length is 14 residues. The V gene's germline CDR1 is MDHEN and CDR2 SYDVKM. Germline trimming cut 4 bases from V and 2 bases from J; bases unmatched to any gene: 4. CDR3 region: CASSSGGRNYGYTF. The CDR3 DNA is TGTGCCAGCAGTTCAGGGGGTAGGAACTATGGCTACACCTTC.

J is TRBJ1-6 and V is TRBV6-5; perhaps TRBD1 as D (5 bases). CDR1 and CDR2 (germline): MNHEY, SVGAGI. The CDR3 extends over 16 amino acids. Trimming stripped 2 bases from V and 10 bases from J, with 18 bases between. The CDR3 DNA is TGTGCCAGCAGTTACACCATCAGGGCGTCGTACTCACCCCTCCACTTT. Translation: CASSYTIRASYSPLHF.

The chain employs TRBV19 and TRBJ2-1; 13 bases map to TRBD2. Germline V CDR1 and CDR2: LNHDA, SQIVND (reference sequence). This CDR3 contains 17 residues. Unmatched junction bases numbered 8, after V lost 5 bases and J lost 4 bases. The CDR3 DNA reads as TGTGCCAGTAGTTTGGGGACTAGCGGGATCGGGTACAATGAGCAGTTCTTC. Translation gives CASSLGTSGIGYNEQFF.

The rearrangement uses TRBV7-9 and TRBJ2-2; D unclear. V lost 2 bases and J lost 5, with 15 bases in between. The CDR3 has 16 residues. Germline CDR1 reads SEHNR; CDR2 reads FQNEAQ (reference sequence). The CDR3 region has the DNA TGTGCCAGCAGCTTAAGTCCCCCCACGGAGACCGGGGAGCTGTTTTTT. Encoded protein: CASSLSPPTETGELFF.

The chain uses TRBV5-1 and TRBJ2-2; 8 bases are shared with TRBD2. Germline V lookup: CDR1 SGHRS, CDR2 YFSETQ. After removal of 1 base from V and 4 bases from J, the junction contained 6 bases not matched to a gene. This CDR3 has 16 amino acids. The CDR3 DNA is TGCGCCAGCAGCTTGAGCGGGAGTCTGGGCACCGGGGAGCTGTTTTTT. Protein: CASSLSGSLGTGELFF.

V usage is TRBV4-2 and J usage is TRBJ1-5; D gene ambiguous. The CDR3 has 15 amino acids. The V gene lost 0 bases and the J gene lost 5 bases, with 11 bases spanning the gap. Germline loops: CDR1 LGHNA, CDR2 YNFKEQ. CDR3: CASSQDIRGYQPQHF. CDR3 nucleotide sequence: TGTGCCAGCAGCCAAGATATTCGAGGGTATCAGCCCCAGCATTTT.

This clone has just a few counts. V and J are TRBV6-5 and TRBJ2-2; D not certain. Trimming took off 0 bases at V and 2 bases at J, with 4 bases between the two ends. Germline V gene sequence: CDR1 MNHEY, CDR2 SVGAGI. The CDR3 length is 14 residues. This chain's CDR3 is CASSYSYNTGELFF. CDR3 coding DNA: TGTGCCAGCAGTTACTCCTACAACACCGGGGAGCTGTTTTTT.

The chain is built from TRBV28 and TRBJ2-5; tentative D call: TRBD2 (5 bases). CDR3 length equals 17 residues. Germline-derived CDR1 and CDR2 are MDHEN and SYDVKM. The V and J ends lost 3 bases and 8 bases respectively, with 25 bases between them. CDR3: CASSFVRGRRGLETQYF. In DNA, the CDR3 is TGTGCCAGCAGTTTTGTCCGGGGTCGGCGTGGTTTGGAAACCCAGTACTTC.

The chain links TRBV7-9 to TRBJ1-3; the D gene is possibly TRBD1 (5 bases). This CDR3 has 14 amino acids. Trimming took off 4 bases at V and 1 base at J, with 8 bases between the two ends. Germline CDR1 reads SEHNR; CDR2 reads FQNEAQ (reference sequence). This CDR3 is CASSSGFSGNTIYF. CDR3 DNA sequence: TGTGCCAGCAGCTCAGGGTTTTCTGGAAACACCATATATTTT.

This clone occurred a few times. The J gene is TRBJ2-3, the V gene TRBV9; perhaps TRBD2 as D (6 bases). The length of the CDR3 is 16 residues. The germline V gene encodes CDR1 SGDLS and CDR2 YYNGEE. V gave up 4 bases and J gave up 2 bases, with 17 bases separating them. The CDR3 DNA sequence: TGTGCCAGCAGCCGAGGGGAAGGGAGGTACACAGATACGCAGTATTTT. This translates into CASSRGEGRYTDTQYF.

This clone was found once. The CDR3 is CAWSWDSKETQYF. The CDR3 DNA follows: TGTGCCTGGAGTTGGGACAGTAAAGAGACCCAGTACTTC. This rearrangement joins TRBV30 to TRBJ2-5, with TRBD1 matching over 7 bases. CDR1 GTSNPN and CDR2 SVGIG come from the germline V gene (reference sequence). This CDR3 comprises 13 residues. The V segment lost 2 bases and the J segment 3 bases; nucleotides outside the gene matches: 3.

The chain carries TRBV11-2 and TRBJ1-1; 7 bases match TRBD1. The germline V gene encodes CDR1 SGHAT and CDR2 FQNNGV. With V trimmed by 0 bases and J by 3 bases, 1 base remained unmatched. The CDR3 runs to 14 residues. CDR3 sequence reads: CASSLETGHTEAFF. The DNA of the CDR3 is TGTGCCAGCAGCTTAGAGACAGGGCACACTGAAGCTTTCTTT. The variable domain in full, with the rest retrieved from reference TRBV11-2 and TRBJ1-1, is EAGVAQSPRYKIIEKRQSVAFWCNPISGHATLYWYQQILGQGPKLLIQFQNNGVVDDSQLPKDRFSAERLKGVDSTLKIQPAKLEDSAVYLCASSLETGHTEAFFGQGTRLTVV.

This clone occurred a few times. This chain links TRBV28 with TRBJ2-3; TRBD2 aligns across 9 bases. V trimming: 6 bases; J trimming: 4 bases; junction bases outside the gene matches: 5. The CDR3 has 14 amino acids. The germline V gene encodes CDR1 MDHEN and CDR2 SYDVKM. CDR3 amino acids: CASSISGSADTQYF. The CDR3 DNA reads TGTGCCAGCAGCATTAGCGGGAGTGCAGATACGCAGTATTTT.